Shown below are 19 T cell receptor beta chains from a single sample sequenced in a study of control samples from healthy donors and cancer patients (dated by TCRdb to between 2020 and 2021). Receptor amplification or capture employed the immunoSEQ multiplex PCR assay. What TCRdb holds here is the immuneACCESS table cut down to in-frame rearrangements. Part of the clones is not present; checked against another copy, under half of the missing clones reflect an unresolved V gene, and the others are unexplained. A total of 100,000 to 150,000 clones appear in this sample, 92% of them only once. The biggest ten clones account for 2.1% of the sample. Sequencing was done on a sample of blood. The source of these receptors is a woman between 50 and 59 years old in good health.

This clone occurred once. CDR3 bases: TGTGCCAGCTCACCACAGACAGGTCGGCAGCCCCAGCATTTT. This translates into CASSPQTGRQPQHF. The chain carries TRBV18 and TRBJ1-5; D is possibly TRBD1 (6 bases). CDR1 is KGHSH, CDR2 LQKENI, per germline. There are 14 residues in the CDR3. The ends were cut back, 1 base at V and 7 bases at J, with 11 bases in the middle.

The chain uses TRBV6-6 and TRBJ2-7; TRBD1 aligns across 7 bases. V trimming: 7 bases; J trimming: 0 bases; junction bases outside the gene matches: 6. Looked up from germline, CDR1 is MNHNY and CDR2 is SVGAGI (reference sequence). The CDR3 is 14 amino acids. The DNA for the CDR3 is TGTGCCAGCACCACGAGGGACAGCTCCTACGAGCAGTACTTC. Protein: CASTTRDSSYEQYF.

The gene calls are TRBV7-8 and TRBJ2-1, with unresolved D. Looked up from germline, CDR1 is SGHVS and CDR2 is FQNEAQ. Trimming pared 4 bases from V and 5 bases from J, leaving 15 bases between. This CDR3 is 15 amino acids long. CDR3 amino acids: CASSYPPDWNNEQFF. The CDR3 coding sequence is TGTGCCAGCAGCTACCCCCCAGACTGGAACAATGAGCAGTTCTTC.

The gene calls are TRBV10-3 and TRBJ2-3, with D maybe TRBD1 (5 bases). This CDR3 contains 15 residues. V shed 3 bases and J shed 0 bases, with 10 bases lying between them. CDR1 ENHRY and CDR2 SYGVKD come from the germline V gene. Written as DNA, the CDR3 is TGTGCCATCAGTGACAGGGTGGGAAGCACAGATACGCAGTATTTT. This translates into CAISDRVGSTDTQYF.

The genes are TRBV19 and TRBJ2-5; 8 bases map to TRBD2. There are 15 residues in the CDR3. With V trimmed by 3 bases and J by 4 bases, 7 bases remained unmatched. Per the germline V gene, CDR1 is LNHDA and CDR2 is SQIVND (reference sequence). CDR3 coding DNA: TGTGCCAGTAGTATCGGTAGCGGGGCAGGAGAGACCCAGTACTTC. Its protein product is CASSIGSGAGETQYF.

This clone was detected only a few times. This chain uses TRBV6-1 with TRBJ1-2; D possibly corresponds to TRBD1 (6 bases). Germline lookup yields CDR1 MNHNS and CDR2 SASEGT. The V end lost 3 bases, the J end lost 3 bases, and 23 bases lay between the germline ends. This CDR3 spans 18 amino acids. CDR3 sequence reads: CASSEFHLGGGGDYGYTF. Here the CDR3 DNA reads TGTGCCAGCAGTGAGTTTCACCTTGGGGGCGGAGGGGACTATGGCTACACCTTC.

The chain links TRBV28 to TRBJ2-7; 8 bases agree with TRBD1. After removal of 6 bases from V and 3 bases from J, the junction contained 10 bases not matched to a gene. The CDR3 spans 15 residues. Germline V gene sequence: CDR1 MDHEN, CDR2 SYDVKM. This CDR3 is CASSPPGTGLYEQYF. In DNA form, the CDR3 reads TGTGCCAGCAGCCCACCCGGGACAGGCCTCTACGAGCAGTACTTC.

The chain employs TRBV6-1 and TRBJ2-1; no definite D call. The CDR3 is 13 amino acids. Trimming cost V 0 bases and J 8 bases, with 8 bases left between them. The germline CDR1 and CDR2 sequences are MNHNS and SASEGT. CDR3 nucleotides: TGTGCCAGCAGTGAAGCCTATTTCGATGAGCAGTTCTTC. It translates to CASSEAYFDEQFF.

Here the CDR3 DNA reads TGTGCCAGCTCACCACCGAACCGACAGATACTTAACTATGGCTACACCTTC. This encodes CASSPPNRQILNYGYTF. The chain combines TRBV18 with TRBJ1-2, with D possibly matching TRBD1 (5 bases). Trimming shortened V by 0 bases and J by 1 base, and 15 bases separated the two germline ends. The CDR3 sequence is 17 residues long. CDR1 is KGHSH and CDR2 is LQKENI in the germline V gene.

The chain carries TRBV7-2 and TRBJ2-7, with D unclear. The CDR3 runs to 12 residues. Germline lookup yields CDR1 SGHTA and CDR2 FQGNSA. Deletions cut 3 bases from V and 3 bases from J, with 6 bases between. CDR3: CASSFTLYEQYF. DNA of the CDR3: TGTGCCAGCAGCTTTACGCTCTACGAGCAGTACTTC.

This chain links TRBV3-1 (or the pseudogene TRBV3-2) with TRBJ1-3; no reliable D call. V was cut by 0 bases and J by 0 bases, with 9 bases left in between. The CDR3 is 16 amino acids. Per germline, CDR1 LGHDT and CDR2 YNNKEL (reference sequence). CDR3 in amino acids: CASSQEIQSSGNTIYF. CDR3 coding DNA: TGTGCCAGCAGCCAAGAGATCCAGAGCTCTGGAAACACCATATATTTT.

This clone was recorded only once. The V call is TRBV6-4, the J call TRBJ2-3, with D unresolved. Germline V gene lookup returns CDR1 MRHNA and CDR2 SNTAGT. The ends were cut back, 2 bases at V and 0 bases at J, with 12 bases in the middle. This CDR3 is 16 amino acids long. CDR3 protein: CASSDVIAVSTDTQYF. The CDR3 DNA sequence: TGTGCCAGCAGTGACGTGATAGCTGTTAGCACAGATACGCAGTATTTT.

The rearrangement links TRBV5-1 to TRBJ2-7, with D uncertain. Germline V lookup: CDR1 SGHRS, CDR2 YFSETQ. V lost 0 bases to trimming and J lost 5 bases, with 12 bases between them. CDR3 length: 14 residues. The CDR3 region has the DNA TGCGCCAGCAGCTTGGCAACGGGTCAGAACGAGCAGTACTTC. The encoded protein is CASSLATGQNEQYF.

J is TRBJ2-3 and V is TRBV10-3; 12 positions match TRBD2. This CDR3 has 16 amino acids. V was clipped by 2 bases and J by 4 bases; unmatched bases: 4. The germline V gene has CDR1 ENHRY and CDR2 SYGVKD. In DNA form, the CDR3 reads TGTGCCATCAGTGAGCGTCCTAGCGGGAGGGCAGATACGCAGTATTTT. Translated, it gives CAISERPSGRADTQYF.

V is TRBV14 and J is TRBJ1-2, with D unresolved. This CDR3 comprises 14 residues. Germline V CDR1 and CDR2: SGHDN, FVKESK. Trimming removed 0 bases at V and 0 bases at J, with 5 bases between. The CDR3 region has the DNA TGTGCCAGCAGCCAAGAGGATACTAACTATGGCTACACCTTC. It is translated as CASSQEDTNYGYTF. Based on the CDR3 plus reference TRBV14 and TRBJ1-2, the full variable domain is EAGVTQFPSHSVIEKGQTVTLRCDPISGHDNLYWYRRVMGKEIKFLLHFVKESKQDESGMPNNRFLAERTGGTYSTLKVQPAELEDSGVYFCASSQEDTNYGYTFGSGTRLTVV.

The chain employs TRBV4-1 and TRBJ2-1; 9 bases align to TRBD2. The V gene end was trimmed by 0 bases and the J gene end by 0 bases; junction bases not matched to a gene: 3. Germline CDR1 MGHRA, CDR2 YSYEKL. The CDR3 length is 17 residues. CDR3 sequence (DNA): TGCGCCAGCAGCCAAGATCTAGCGGGAATCTCCTACAATGAGCAGTTCTTC. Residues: CASSQDLAGISYNEQFF.

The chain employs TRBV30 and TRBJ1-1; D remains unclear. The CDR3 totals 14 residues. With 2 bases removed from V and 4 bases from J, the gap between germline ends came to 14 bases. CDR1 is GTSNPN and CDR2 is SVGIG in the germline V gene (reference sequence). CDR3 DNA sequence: TGTGCCTGGAGTTTTAACCCCCCGGTCACTGAAGCTTTCTTT. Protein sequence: CAWSFNPPVTEAFF.

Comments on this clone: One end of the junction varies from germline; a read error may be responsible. This CDR3 reads CASREAGQSIVFKSRAFF. The CDR3 DNA reads TGTGCCAGCAGGGAAGCGGGACAGTCAATTGTGTTCAAGTCCAGGGCTTTCTTT. The J gene is TRBJ1-1, the V gene TRBV2; 7 bases match TRBD1. Germline V gene data show CDR1 as SNHLY and CDR2 as FYNNEI. The CDR3 sequence is 18 residues long.

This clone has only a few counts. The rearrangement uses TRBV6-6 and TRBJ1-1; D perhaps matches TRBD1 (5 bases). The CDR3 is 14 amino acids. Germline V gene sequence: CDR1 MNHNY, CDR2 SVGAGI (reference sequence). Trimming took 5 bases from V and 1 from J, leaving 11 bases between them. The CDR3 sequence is CASSPWGPNTEAFF. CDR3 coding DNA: TGTGCCAGCAGTCCCTGGGGACCGAACACTGAAGCTTTCTTT.